This is a list of T cell receptor beta chains from one sample in a study of CD8 T cells in Susac syndrome. TCRdb itself ran the immunoSEQ multiplex PCR reads through MiXCR, one entry per CDR3 protein. The sample holds about 150,000 distinct CDR3 sequences, 94% seen once. Material for sequencing was CD8+ T cells from PBMCs. The receptors stem from a human donor with multiple sclerosis. The CDR3 runs from the conserved cysteine through the conserved F or W. The order of the fields is J gene, V gene, D gene, clone size, CDR3 DNA, CDR3 protein. The D gene is left open where the match is weak. Size values are once, few and many counts, or a class for expanded clones, and some rows have none.

TRBJ1-4	TRBV30	TRBD1	NA	TGTGCCTGGTCGAGGACAGGCAATGAAAAACTGTTTTTT	CAWSRTGNEKLFF
TRBJ1-2	TRBV29-1	NA	NA	TGCAGCGTTGAAGATGGCAGAGGGTACTCCTATGGCTACACCTTC	CSVEDGRGYSYGYTF
TRBJ1-5	TRBV15	NA	NA	TGTGCCACCAGCTCCCCCGGGGGGCAGCCCCAGCATTTT	CATSSPGGQPQHF
TRBJ2-7	TRBV30	TRBD1	NA	TGTGCCTGGAGTATCGACAGGGGGAATTTTTACGACGAGCAGTACTTC	CAWSIDRGNFYDEQYF
TRBJ1-2	TRBV12-3/TRBV12-4	NA	NA	TGTGCCAGCAGGACGGGGCCTATGAACACCTTC	CASRTGPMNTF
TRBJ2-7	TRBV12-3/TRBV12-4	NA	NA	TGTGCCAGCAGTGCACTGGGGGTCCACGAGCAGTACTTC	CASSALGVHEQYF
TRBJ2-2	TRBV27	TRBD2	NA	TGTGCCAGCAGTTTACTAGCGGGGGGGCACGGCGCCGGGGAGCTGTTTTTT	CASSLLAGGHGAGELFF
TRBJ1-2	TRBV12-3/TRBV12-4	TRBD1	NA	TGTGCCAGCAATGGACAGGGCCATGGCTACACCTTC	CASNGQGHGYTF
TRBJ2-4	TRBV2	NA	NA	TGTGCCAGCCTATCCAAAGGCATTCAGTACTTC	CASLSKGIQYF
TRBJ2-1	TRBV15	NA	NA	TGTGCCACCAGCATGGGCGAATGGTTGGATGAGCAGTTCTTC	CATSMGEWLDEQFF
TRBJ2-6	TRBV11-1	TRBD1	NA	TGTGCCAGCAGCACAGGGGGAGCTAATACCCTCGGCTCTGGGGCCAACGTCCTGACTTTC	CASSTGGANTLGSGANVLTF
TRBJ1-1	TRBV30	NA	NA	TGTGCCTGGAAGACCCGAGGAAACACTGAAGCTTTCTTT	CAWKTRGNTEAFF
TRBJ1-2	TRBV7-9	NA	NA	TGTGCCAGCAGCTTAGACCCCCGGGAGGGCTATGGCTACACCTTC	CASSLDPREGYGYTF
TRBJ2-1	TRBV19	NA	once	TGTGCCAGTAGTATAGATCGGGGGGCTGGTGAGCAGTTCTTC	CASSIDRGAGEQFF
TRBJ2-1	TRBV20-1	NA	NA	TGCAGTGCTAAACATTGGGAAGGGGAGTTCGACAATGAGCAGTTCTTC	CSAKHWEGEFDNEQFF
TRBJ2-3	TRBV29-1	TRBD2	NA	TGCAGCGTCCTCGGGAGACTAGCGGGGGGAACAGATACGCAGTATTTT	CSVLGRLAGGTDTQYF
TRBJ2-1	TRBV29-1	NA	few	TGCAGCGTTGGTGGGGCAGTCAATGAGCAGTTCTTC	CSVGGAVNEQFF
TRBJ2-7	TRBV30	TRBD1	NA	TGTGCCTGGGGGACAGCCAGCTACGAGCAGTACTTC	CAWGTASYEQYF
TRBJ2-1	TRBV6-2/TRBV6-3	TRBD1	NA	TGTGCCGCGGACAGGGGACCCGAATACTCCTACAATGAGCAGTTCTTC	CAADRGPEYSYNEQFF
TRBJ1-1	TRBV9	NA	NA	TGTGCCAGCAGCGCACCACAGGGAAGGAACACTGAAGCTTTCTTT	CASSAPQGRNTEAFF
TRBJ1-6	TRBV28	NA	NA	TGTGCCAGCAGCTATCCAGGCTCGTCACCCCTCCACTTT	CASSYPGSSPLHF
TRBJ1-4	TRBV13	TRBD1	NA	TGTGCCAGCAGCCACGGGACAGGGAATGAAAAACTGTTTTTT	CASSHGTGNEKLFF
TRBJ2-2	TRBV6-5	TRBD1	NA	TGTGCCAGCAGTGACAGGGGGCGGGCCGGGGAGCTGTTTTTT	CASSDRGRAGELFF
TRBJ2-7	TRBV7-8	TRBD1	NA	TGTGCCAGCAGCTCGGACAGGATCGGGGCCGACTACGAGCAGTACTTC	CASSSDRIGADYEQYF
TRBJ2-3	TRBV27	TRBD1	NA	TGTGCCAGCAGAGACAGGGCTAGCACAGATACGCAGTATTTT	CASRDRASTDTQYF
TRBJ1-2	TRBV12-3/TRBV12-4	TRBD1	NA	TGTGCCAGCACCCCTGAGACAGGGGTTAGCGGCTATGGCTACACCTTC	CASTPETGVSGYGYTF
TRBJ2-7	TRBV5-4	TRBD2	NA	TGTGCCAGCAACCGGGGGGGGACGGAGTCCTACGAGCAGTACTTC	CASNRGGTESYEQYF